This T cell receptor beta chain was sequenced during a study of tumor-infiltrating lymphocytes in primary liver carcinoma (dated by TCRdb to the late 2010s). In the study overall: Of the five patients, three men and two women aged 30 to 69 years, four had hepatocellular carcinoma and one had combined HCC and intrahepatic cholangiocarcinoma. Tumors of the five patients were stage T1-T3 N0M0 with maximum diameters of about 4.2 to 10 cm. A total of some 35 specimens from 5 patients went through TCRbeta repertoire sequencing, namely 25 tumor regions, 5 adjacent noncancerous liver tissues and 5 peripheral blood samples. To link TCRbeta repertoire diversity to the local molecular phenotype, the approximately 23 tumor region samples were profiled with Agilent mRNA microarrays. For each liver tumor, the study sampled five regions along with adjacent normal tissue and blood, and applied TCRbeta repertoire sequencing, expression microarrays and whole-exome sequencing. Reproducibility between technical replicate repertoires was high, with correlation coefficients above 0.95 and mean shared-clone rates approximately 0.9. Each sample produced roughly 3.65 to 7.5 million productive TCRbeta reads, and read depth showed no significant difference between tissue types. Study-wide conclusions, independent of this receptor: Consistent with antigen-driven expansion, pairs of tumor regions showed higher repertoire overlap (mean about 36%) than either tumor-adjacent pairs (roughly 17%) or tumor-blood pairs (around 14%). Only the TCR beta chain was sequenced, which likely underestimates true repertoire diversity because unpaired alpha chains were not captured. Only five or six patients were included in the study, and the authors note that the findings should be validated in a larger study. Comparison of CD4+ and CD8+ T cell repertoires was precluded by the use of bulk unsorted samples. A significantly larger repertoire fraction was made up by the top 250 clones in tumors than in blood (p = 0.039). Only about 7-24% of top clones were present in all five regions of a tumor, suggesting spatial heterogeneity of tumor-infiltrating T cells.

Ten or more counts support this clonotype. What antigen it recognizes has not been identified. Base qualities were left out, and no much larger clone turns up one base away. V is trimmed back by 3 bases and J by 2 bases, and the junction contains 9 bases that no gene match accounts for. CDR1 is given as MNHEY and CDR2 as SVGAGI, both from the germline V gene. The CDR3 measures 17 amino acids from cysteine to phenylalanine. Solely the CDR3 DNA is kept, with 51 bases framed from the first base. Without any cell sorting, total RNA and DNA were extracted together from around 20-30 mg of bulk tissue using the AllPrep DNA/RNA mini kit. Surgical resection was performed in China between November 2015 and 2016 on about five patients with histopathologically diagnosed primary liver carcinoma. At the time of sampling, the patients were treatment-naive and had chronic HBV infection. Five spatially separated regions were sampled per tumor: superior, inferior, left-lateral and right-lateral poles, plus the tumor centre. According to histology, viable tumor cells made up more than 80% of every tumor sample. Fresh tumor and adjacent tissue pieces were bisected, with one half stored in RNAlater at -80 degrees C and the other half sent for histology.

TCRbeta-specific cDNA was reverse-transcribed from about 0.45 ug total RNA using a constant-region primer and ProtoScript II reverse transcriptase. Three nested multiplex PCR rounds, following a slightly modified ARM-PCR procedure, were used to build the TCRbeta libraries. Each of the first two PCR rounds ran for around 10 cycles using multiplex TRBV1-TRBV30 forward primers together with a Cbeta reverse primer. Sample barcodes and Illumina adapters were attached in a final 25-cycle PCR using Deep VentR polymerase. Before sequencing, amplicons between 200 and 500 bp were purified from gel using a QIAquick gel extraction kit. The TCRbeta amplicons were sequenced with 250-bp paired-end reads on an Illumina HiSeq 2500. Concerning the study's data processing: Trimmomatic v0.33 was used to quality-trim the reads, and FLASH v1.2.11 was used to merge paired reads so that full CDR3 sequences could be recovered. V, D and J germline segments were assigned to the rearranged TCRbeta sequences by MiGEC v1.2.1b. Clonotype statistics and Shannon-Wiener diversity indices were computed with VDJtools v1.0.0. Except for diversity analysis, only each sample's 250 most abundant clonotypes were used in subsequent analyses to reduce sampling bias. The public reads were quality trimmed at Q25 with fastp and then assembled into clones with MiXCR by TCRdb, keeping productive beta chains. Every entry covers one CDR3 protein and lists the most common genes and DNA from its rows. None of the V and J calls come from the authors' own analysis; TCRdb made them. This sample gives roughly 120,000 distinct CDR3 sequences in total; 55% to 75% of them show up just once. Together, the top ten hold less than 10% of the sample.

The chain is encoded by TRBV6-5 joined to TRBJ2-4, with 8 junctional bases fitting TRBD2. The sample comprised liver tumor tissue from sampling region 3. The intended sense of this specimen's cell subset or site label: tumor region T3, left-lateral pole. The sequence came from a woman aged 55-70 years with primary liver carcinoma and hepatitis B virus infection. The base sequence is TGTGCCAGCAGTTATTCCTCCACTAGCGGCCCCAAAAACATTCAGTACTTC. It translates as CASSYSSTSGPKNIQYF.